The 25 T cell receptor beta chains below all came from one sample that was sequenced in a study (dated by TCRdb to 2016 to 2017). Libraries were made using RT-PCR. Instrument on record: Illumina MiSeq. The raw public data were reprocessed by TCRdb itself: fastp quality trimming at Q25, MiXCR clonotype calling, in-frame beta chains only. Entries that share a CDR3 protein sequence are merged under the most common genes and DNA. The sample table contains about 680,000 distinct CDR3 sequences; only one count was recorded for 14% of them. 3.6% of the sample is held by the ten biggest clonotypes. Sequenced sample: memory CD4+ T cells from blood. These receptors all come from a female donor in good health, serving as a healthy control.

This clonotype was detected a few times. The chain has TRBV10-3 and TRBJ2-2; D perhaps matches TRBD2 (5 bases). Germline values: CDR1 ENHRY, CDR2 SYGVKD. CDR3 length equals 14 residues. V was clipped by 0 bases and J by 8 bases, with 10 bases between them. In nucleotides, the CDR3 is TGTGCCATCAGTGAGTCGAGAGGAGGAGGGGAGCTGTTTTTT. It codes for CAISESRGGGELFF.

The chain carries TRBV20-1 and TRBJ2-7; D gene ambiguous. CDR3 size: 14 residues. Germline CDR1 is DFQATT and CDR2 is SNEGSKA (reference sequence). Trimming cost V 3 bases and J 0 bases, with 12 bases left between them. CDR3 coding DNA: TGCAGTGCTAGTAAAGACCCCCTCTCCTACGAGCAGTACTTC. Amino acids: CSASKDPLSYEQYF.

In its sample, this clonotype was seen a few times. The chain joins TRBV20-1 to TRBJ1-3; TRBD1 is a possible D gene (6 bases). CDR3 length: 13 amino acids. Germline CDR1 DFQATT, CDR2 SNEGSKA (reference sequence). Trimming pared 4 bases from V and 0 bases from J, leaving 7 bases between. CDR3 region: CSAKQGSGNTIYF. The CDR3 nucleotides read TGCAGTGCTAAACAGGGCTCTGGAAACACCATATATTTT.

This clonotype has a count of ten or more. The J gene is TRBJ2-1, the V gene TRBV20-1; possibly TRBD1 for D (5 bases). Per germline, CDR1 DFQATT and CDR2 SNEGSKA (reference sequence). The CDR3 sequence is 13 residues long. V dropped 2 bases and J dropped 2 bases, with 7 bases sitting between them. The CDR3 DNA reads TGCAGTGCTAGACCCAGGGCCTACAATGAGCAGTTCTTC. Translating it yields CSARPRAYNEQFF.

This clonotype was counted a few times. The rearrangement links TRBV3-1 to TRBJ2-7; D is unclear. This CDR3 is 14 amino acids long. The V gene's germline CDR1 is LGHDT and CDR2 YNNKEL (reference sequence). V was clipped by 2 bases and J by 1 base, with 9 bases between them. CDR3 protein: CASSQSTISYEQYF. DNA for the CDR3: TGTGCCAGCAGCCAAAGTACCATTTCCTACGAGCAGTACTTC.

This chain uses TRBV5-1 with TRBJ1-1; D is possibly TRBD1 (5 bases). The V gene lost 4 bases and the J gene lost 3 bases, with 19 bases spanning the gap. Per germline, CDR1 SGHRS and CDR2 YFSETQ. This CDR3 is 16 amino acids long. This chain's CDR3 is CASSPLLGLGDTEAFF. Written as DNA, the CDR3 is TGCGCCAGCAGCCCGCTCTTGGGGTTGGGGGACACTGAAGCTTTCTTT. Looking up the rest from reference TRBV5-1 and TRBJ1-1 gives the full variable domain: KAGVTQTPRYLIKTRGQQVTLSCSPISGHRSVSWYQQTPGQGLQFLFEYFSETQRNKGNFPGRFSGRQFSNSRSEMNVSTLELGDSALYLCASSPLLGLGDTEAFFGQGTRLTVV.

This clonotype was counted many times. The genes are TRBV6-5 and TRBJ2-3; 9 bases are a match to TRBD2. The CDR3 is made up of 14 amino acids. The V gene's germline CDR1 is MNHEY and CDR2 SVGAGI. Trimming cost V 10 bases and J 0 bases; bases outside gene matches: 5. Here the CDR3 DNA reads TGTGCCACCAGGACTAGCGCTAGCACAGATACGCAGTATTTT. Amino acid sequence: CATRTSASTDTQYF.

This clonotype was seen a handful of times. The CDR3 loop reads CSARSLGKNIQYF. The CDR3 DNA sequence: TGCAGTGCTAGATCCCTGGGGAAAAACATTCAGTACTTC. The V call is TRBV20-1, the J call TRBJ2-4; D remains unclear. V lost 2 bases and J 4 bases, leaving 9 bases between the germline ends. Germline lookup yields CDR1 DFQATT and CDR2 SNEGSKA (reference sequence). The CDR3 extends over 13 amino acids.

The V and J genes are TRBV6-2 or TRBV6-3 and TRBJ1-1; D is undetermined. Germline lookup yields CDR1 MNHEY and CDR2 SVGEGT. CDR3 size: 12 residues. The V and J ends lost 2 bases and 7 bases respectively, with 8 bases between them. The chain's CDR3 is CASSYKGLEAFF. CDR3 in DNA: TGTGCCAGCAGTTACAAAGGCCTTGAAGCTTTCTTT.

The V gene is TRBV7-2, the J gene TRBJ2-7, with D hard to call. Trimming pared 2 bases from V and 3 bases from J, leaving 8 bases between. There are 13 residues in the CDR3. Germline V CDR1 and CDR2: SGHTA, FQGNSA. The CDR3 DNA reads as TGTGCCAGCAGCTTAAATTGGGGCTACGAGCAGTACTTC. This codes for CASSLNWGYEQYF.

The CDR3 sequence: CATSRSTGAEEKLFF. CDR3 sequence (DNA): TGTGCCACCAGCAGGTCGACGGGGGCTGAGGAAAAACTGTTTTTT. The chain combines TRBV15 with TRBJ1-4; a possible D gene is TRBD1 (6 bases). This CDR3 has 15 residues. The V and J ends lost 3 bases and 8 bases respectively, with 16 bases between them. Germline V gene lookup returns CDR1 LNHNV and CDR2 YYDKDF (reference sequence).

There are many counts of this clonotype. For the CDR3, the DNA is TGTGCCTGGAGTGTTCGACAGGGGGCCGCACCCCTCCACTTT. Its translation: CAWSVRQGAAPLHF. The chain employs TRBV30 and TRBJ1-6, with 10 positions matching TRBD1. V trimming: 0 bases; J trimming: 11 bases; junction bases outside the gene matches: 4. Germline V gene data show CDR1 as GTSNPN and CDR2 as SVGIG (reference sequence). The CDR3 length is 14 residues.

CDR3 sequence reads: CSVFAGAGGLNTGELFF. The CDR3 DNA sequence: TGCAGCGTTTTCGCCGGGGCGGGAGGGTTGAACACCGGGGAGCTGTTTTTT. The V call is TRBV29-1, the J call TRBJ2-2; TRBD2 matches at 9 bases. Per the germline V gene, CDR1 is SQVTM and CDR2 is ANQGSEA. The trim removed 5 bases at V and 1 base at J, leaving 11 bases unmatched. CDR3 length: 17 amino acids.

This clonotype was seen more than once but under ten times. The chain has TRBV11-2 and TRBJ2-5; 14 bases align to TRBD2. Trimming took 5 bases from V and 8 from J; bases not matched to a gene: 10. Germline V CDR1 and CDR2: SGHAT, FQNNGV. CDR3 size: 16 residues. CDR3 region: CASSPAGTSGRITQYF. CDR3 nucleotides: TGTGCCAGCAGCCCTGCCGGGACTAGCGGGAGAATTACCCAGTACTTC.

There are many counts of this clonotype. The chain has TRBV29-1 and TRBJ2-3; TRBD2 matches at 7 bases. Germline lookup yields CDR1 SQVTM and CDR2 ANQGSEA. The CDR3 has 12 amino acids. The junction had 7 bases not matched to a gene; V was cut back by 7 bases and J by 6 bases. The CDR3 reads CSAKLASDTQYF. The CDR3 coding sequence is TGCAGCGCAAAACTAGCGTCGGATACGCAGTATTTT.

On this clonotype itself: A much larger clone is a single base away; this may be a read error. V gene TRBV29-1 combines with J gene TRBJ2-3; D might be TRBD1 (5 bases). The V gene's germline CDR1 is SQVTM and CDR2 ANQGSEA. The length of the CDR3 is 12 residues. The CDR3 spells CSVGTSKDTQYF. The CDR3 nucleotides are TGCAGCGTTGGGACAAGCAAAGATACGCAGTATTTT.

This sequence joins TRBV29-1 and TRBJ2-7, with TRBD1 identical over 10 bases. With 3 bases clipped from V and 6 bases from J, the junction kept 14 bases outside the gene matches. Per the germline V gene, CDR1 is SQVTM and CDR2 is ANQGSEA. The CDR3 runs to 16 residues. The CDR3 region is CSVESQGWTGGGEQYF. Here the CDR3 DNA reads TGCAGCGTTGAGAGCCAGGGGTGGACAGGGGGGGGCGAGCAGTACTTC.

V is TRBV15 and J is TRBJ1-5, with D uncertain. This CDR3 has 15 residues. Germline V CDR1 and CDR2: LNHNV, YYDKDF (reference sequence). V was trimmed by 1 base and J by 0 bases, leaving 7 bases between them. CDR3 nucleotides: TGTGCCACCAGCAGAGTGATGTATAGCAATCAGCCCCAGCATTTT. It encodes CATSRVMYSNQPQHF.

In this sample, this clonotype turned up a few times. The chain carries TRBV6-2 or TRBV6-3 and TRBJ2-3; D is tentatively TRBD1 or TRBD2 (5 bases each). The length of the CDR3 is 16 residues. V lost 5 bases and J lost 6, with 21 bases in between. Per germline, CDR1 MNHEY and CDR2 SVGEGT. The CDR3 sequence is CASSLLRDALSDTQYF. DNA for the CDR3: TGTGCCAGCAGTCTACTCCGGGACGCCCTCTCGGATACGCAGTATTTT.

This clonotype was recorded many times. The genes are TRBV6-5 and TRBJ1-1, with 7 bases that match TRBD1. Germline-derived CDR1 and CDR2 are MNHEY and SVGAGI. V gave up 2 bases and J gave up 8 bases; unmatched junction bases: 8. This CDR3 comprises 14 residues. CDR3 DNA: TGTGCCAGCAGTTACGCCGACAGGGCGTCCGAAGCTTTCTTT. Encoded protein: CASSYADRASEAFF.

This clonotype appeared many times. This chain connects TRBV20-1 to TRBJ2-4; TRBD1 matches at 9 bases. The CDR3 has 15 amino acids. J gave up 4 bases and V 5 bases, and 9 bases lay outside the gene matches. Germline assignment: CDR1 DFQATT and CDR2 SNEGSKA (reference sequence). This chain's CDR3 is CSAEGDRVLKNIQYF. CDR3 bases: TGCAGTGCTGAGGGGGACAGGGTCTTAAAAAACATTCAGTACTTC.

The chain employs TRBV24-1 and TRBJ1-1; D possibly corresponds to TRBD1 (5 bases). V gave up 6 bases and J gave up 5 bases, with 18 bases separating them. This CDR3 is 15 amino acids long. Germline CDR1 is KGHDR and CDR2 is SFDVKD. The CDR3 region has the DNA TGTGCCACCAGTCCAGGCGGGGGATGGGAGACTGAAGCTTTCTTT. This gives the protein CATSPGGGWETEAFF.

This clonotype showed up many times. The CDR3 spells CASSAFTSGEQYF. Here the CDR3 DNA reads TGTGCCAGCAGTGCCTTTACTAGCGGGGAGCAGTACTTC. J is TRBJ2-7 and V is TRBV12-3 or TRBV12-4; 9 bases agree with TRBD2. The CDR3 is 13 residues long. V gave up 5 bases and J gave up 7 bases; unmatched junction bases: 6.

This clonotype has only a few counts. This chain connects TRBV5-6 to TRBJ2-3; D unclear. Trimming shortened V by 0 bases and J by 4 bases, and 3 bases separated the two germline ends. There are 12 residues in the CDR3. Germline V lookup: CDR1 SGHDT, CDR2 YYEEEE. CDR3 sequence: CASSLEPDTQYF. Written as DNA, the CDR3 is TGTGCCAGCAGCTTGGAGCCAGATACGCAGTATTTT.

In its sample, this clonotype was seen a few times. As DNA, the CDR3 is TGTGCCAGCAGCCAACAGGGCTCGAACACCGGGGAGCTGTTTTTT. Translation gives CASSQQGSNTGELFF. The chain links TRBV7-2 to TRBJ2-2, with TRBD1 as a possible D gene (6 bases). Trimming cost V 5 bases and J 0 bases, with 10 bases left between them. This CDR3 is 15 amino acids long. In germline, CDR1 is SGHTA, CDR2 FQGNSA.